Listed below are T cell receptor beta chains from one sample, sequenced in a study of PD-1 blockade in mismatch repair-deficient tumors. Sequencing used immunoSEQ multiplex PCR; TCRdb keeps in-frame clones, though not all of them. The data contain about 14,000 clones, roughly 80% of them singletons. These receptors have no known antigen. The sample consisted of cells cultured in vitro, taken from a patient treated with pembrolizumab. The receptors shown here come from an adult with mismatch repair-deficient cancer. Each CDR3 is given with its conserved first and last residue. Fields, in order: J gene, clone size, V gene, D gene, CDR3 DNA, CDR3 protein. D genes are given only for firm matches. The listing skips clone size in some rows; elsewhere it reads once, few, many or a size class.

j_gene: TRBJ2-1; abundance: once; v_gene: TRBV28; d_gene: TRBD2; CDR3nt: TGTGCCAGCAGTTTAGGGGAGGGCTTGCAGTTCTTC; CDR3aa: CASSLGEGLQFF
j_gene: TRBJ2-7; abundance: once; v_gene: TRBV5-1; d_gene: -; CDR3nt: TGCGCCAGCAGCTACGGGGCAGGGGATATAGCCTACGAGCAGTACTTC; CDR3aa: CASSYGAGDIAYEQYF
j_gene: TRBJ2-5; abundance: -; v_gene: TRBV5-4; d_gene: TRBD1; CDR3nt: TGTGCCAGCAGCGCAGGACAGGGGGTCTACTTC; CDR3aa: CASSAGQGVYF
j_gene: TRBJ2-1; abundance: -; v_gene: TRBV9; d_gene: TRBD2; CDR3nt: TGTGCCAGCAGCGTAGAGACTAGCGGGAGGGTTGAGCAGTTCTTC; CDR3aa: CASSVETSGRVEQFF
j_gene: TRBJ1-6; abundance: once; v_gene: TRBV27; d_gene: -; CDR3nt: TGTGCCAGCAGTGTGTATAATTCACCCCTCCACTTT; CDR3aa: CASSVYNSPLHF
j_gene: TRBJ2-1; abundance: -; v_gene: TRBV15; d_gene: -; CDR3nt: TGTGCCACCAGCAGGGGGGGGACACCTACCCTCAATGAGCAGTTCTTC; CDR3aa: CATSRGGTPTLNEQFF
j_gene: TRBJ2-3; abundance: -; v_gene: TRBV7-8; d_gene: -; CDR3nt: TGTGCCAGCAGCTTAGAAAGCACAGATACGCAGTATTTT; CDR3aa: CASSLESTDTQYF
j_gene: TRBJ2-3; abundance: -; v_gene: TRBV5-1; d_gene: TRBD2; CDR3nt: TGCGCCAGCAGCTCCTTAGCGGGAGATACGCAGTATTTT; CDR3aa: CASSSLAGDTQYF
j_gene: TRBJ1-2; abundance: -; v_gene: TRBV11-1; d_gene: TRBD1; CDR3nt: TGTGCCAGCAGCATGCCTTCCGGGACAGGGCAACGAGGCTATGGCTACACCTTC; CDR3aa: CASSMPSGTGQRGYGYTF
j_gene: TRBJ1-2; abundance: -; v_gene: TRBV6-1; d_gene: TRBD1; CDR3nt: TGTGCCAGCAGTGAGTCCCGGGACAGCGCATCGGGTGGCTACACCTTC; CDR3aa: CASSESRDSASGGYTF
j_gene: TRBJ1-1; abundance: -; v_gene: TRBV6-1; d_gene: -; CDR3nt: TGTGCCAGCAGTGAAATCGGGCCAGGGTTATCCCACACTGAAGCTTTCTTT; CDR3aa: CASSEIGPGLSHTEAFF
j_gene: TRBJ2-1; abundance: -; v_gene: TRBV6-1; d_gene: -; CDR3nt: TGTGCCAGCAGTGAATATCGGGAGTGGACCTACAATGAGCAGTTCTTC; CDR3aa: CASSEYREWTYNEQFF
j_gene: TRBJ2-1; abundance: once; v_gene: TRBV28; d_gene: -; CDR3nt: TGTGCCAGCAGCCTAGGGGGCAATGAGCAGTTCTTC; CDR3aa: CASSLGGNEQFF
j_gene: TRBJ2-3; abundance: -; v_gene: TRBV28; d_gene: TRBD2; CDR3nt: TGTGCCAGCACCGTAGCGGGAGGCACAGATACGCAGTATTTT; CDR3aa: CASTVAGGTDTQYF
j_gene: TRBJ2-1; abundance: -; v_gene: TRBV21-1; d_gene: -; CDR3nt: TGTGCCAGCAGTATAGGACAGGGGGCGCGTAATGAGCAGTTCTTC; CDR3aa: CASSIGQGARNEQFF
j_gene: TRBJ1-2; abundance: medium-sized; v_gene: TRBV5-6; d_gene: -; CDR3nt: TGTGCCAGCAGCTTGAACTCAGAGTACCAACTATGGTCCGGCTATGGCTACACCTTC; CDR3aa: CASSLNSEYQLWSGYGYTF
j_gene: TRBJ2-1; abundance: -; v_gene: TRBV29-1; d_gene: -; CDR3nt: TGCAGCGTTGAAGATGGACAAGGCAGGAGGTACAATGAGCAGTTCTTC; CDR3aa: CSVEDGQGRRYNEQFF
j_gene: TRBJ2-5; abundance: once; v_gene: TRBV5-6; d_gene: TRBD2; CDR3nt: TGTGCCAGCAGCGGAGCGGGAGTAATCCAAGAGACCCAGTACTTC; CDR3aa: CASSGAGVIQETQYF
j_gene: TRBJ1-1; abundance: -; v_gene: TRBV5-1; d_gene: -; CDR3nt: TGCGCCAGCAGCAGAGGACAGCCGAACGCTGAAGCTTTCTTT; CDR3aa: CASSRGQPNAEAFF
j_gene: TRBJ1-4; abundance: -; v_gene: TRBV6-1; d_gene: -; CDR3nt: TGTGCCAGCAGTGAAGCAGGGGGGATAGGTGAAAAACTGTTTTTT; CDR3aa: CASSEAGGIGEKLFF
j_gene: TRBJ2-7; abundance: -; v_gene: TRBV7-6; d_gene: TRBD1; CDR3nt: TGTGCCAGCAGCTTAGGACAGGGGGGCGAGCAGTACTTC; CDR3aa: CASSLGQGGEQYF
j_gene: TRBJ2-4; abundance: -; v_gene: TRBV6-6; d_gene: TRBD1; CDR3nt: TGTGCCAGCAGAGTTACACCGGGACAGAAAAACATTCAGTACTTC; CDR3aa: CASRVTPGQKNIQYF
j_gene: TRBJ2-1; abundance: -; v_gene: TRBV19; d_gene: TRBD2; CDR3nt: TGTGCCAGTAGTCAACGGACTAGCGGGGCCTACAATGAGCAGTTCTTC; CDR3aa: CASSQRTSGAYNEQFF
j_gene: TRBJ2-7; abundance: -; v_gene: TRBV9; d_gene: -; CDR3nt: TGTGCCAGCAGCGTTAGCGGAGGGACCTACGAGCAGTACTTC; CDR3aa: CASSVSGGTYEQYF
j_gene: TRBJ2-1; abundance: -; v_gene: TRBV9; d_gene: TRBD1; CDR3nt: TGTGCCAGCAGCGTCCGAGGGGGCCTCTACAATGAGCAGTTCTTC; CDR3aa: CASSVRGGLYNEQFF
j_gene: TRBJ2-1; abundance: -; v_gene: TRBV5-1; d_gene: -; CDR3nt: TGCGCCAGCAGCTTGGGTTCTAGCAACAATGAGCAGTTCTTC; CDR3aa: CASSLGSSNNEQFF
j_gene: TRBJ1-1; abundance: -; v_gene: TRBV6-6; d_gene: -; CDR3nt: TGTGCCAGCAGTTACGGCGAACAGGGTTACACTGAAGCTTTCTTT; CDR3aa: CASSYGEQGYTEAFF